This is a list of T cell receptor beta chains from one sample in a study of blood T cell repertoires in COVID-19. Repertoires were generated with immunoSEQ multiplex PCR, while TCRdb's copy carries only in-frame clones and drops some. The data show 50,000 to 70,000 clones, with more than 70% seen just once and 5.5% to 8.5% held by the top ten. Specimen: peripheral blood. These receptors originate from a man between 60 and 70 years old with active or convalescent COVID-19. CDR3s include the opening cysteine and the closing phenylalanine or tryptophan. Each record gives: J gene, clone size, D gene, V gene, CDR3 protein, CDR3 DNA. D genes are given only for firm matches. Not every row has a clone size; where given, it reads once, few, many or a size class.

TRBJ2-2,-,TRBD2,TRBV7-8,CASSLRSGGNTGELFF,TGTGCCAGCAGCTTAAGAAGCGGGGGGAACACCGGGGAGCTGTTTTTT
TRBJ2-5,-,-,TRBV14,CASGCGSQGKETQYF,TGTGCCAGCGGGTGTGGGTCCCAGGGAAAAGAGACCCAGTACTTC
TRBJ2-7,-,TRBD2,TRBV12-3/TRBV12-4,CASTLGLAYEQYF,TGTGCCAGCACTCTAGGACTAGCGTACGAGCAGTACTTC
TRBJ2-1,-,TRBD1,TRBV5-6,CASSFIGQGLNEQFF,TGTGCCAGCAGCTTTATTGGACAGGGATTAAATGAGCAGTTCTTC
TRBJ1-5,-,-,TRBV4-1,CASSQEVKRGLDESQPQHF,TGCGCCAGCAGCCAAGAAGTCAAGAGAGGACTCGATGAGAGTCAGCCCCAGCATTTT
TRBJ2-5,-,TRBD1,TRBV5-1,CASNPTGGVRETQYF,TGCGCCAGCAACCCAACAGGGGGCGTTCGAGAGACCCAGTACTTC
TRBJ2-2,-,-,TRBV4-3,CASSQIGGSNTGELFF,TGCGCCAGCAGCCAAATCGGAGGATCGAACACCGGGGAGCTGTTTTTT
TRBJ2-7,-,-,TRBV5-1,CASSPGVAYEQYF,TGCGCCAGCAGCCCGGGAGTAGCTTACGAGCAGTACTTC
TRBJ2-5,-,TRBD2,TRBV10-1,CASSESGAGERQETQYF,TGCGCCAGCAGTGAGTCGGGAGCGGGAGAACGCCAAGAGACCCAGTACTTC
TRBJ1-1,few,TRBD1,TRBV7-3,CASSSGGRQATEAFF,TGTGCCAGCAGCTCAGGGGGGCGTCAGGCCACTGAAGCTTTCTTT
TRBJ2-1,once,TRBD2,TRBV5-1,CASRAGRENNEQFF,TGCGCCAGCAGGGCGGGGAGGGAGAACAATGAGCAGTTCTTC
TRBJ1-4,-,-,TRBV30,CAWSRTDTNEKLFF,TGTGCCTGGTCTAGGACAGACACGAATGAAAAACTGTTTTTT
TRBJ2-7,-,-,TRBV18,CASSPQGDEQYF,TGTGCCAGCTCACCACAGGGGGACGAGCAGTACTTC
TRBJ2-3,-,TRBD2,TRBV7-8,CASSLARLAGGRHSTDTQYF,TGTGCCAGCAGCTTAGCGAGACTAGCGGGGGGTCGACATAGCACAGATACGCAGTATTTT
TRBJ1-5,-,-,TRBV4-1,CASSLEGRGSNQPQHF,TGCGCCAGCAGCCTGGAGGGTCGAGGAAGCAATCAGCCCCAGCATTTT
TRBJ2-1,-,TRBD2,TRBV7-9,CASSLRLADHNEQFF,TGTGCCAGCAGCTTGAGGCTAGCGGACCACAATGAGCAGTTCTTC
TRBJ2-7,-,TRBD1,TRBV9,CASGDGTVSHEQYF,TGTGCCAGCGGGGACGGGACAGTTTCTCACGAGCAGTACTTC
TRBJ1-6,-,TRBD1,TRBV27,CASRQPQGAGGSPLHF,TGTGCCAGCAGACAACCTCAGGGGGCTGGGGGTTCACCCCTCCACTTT
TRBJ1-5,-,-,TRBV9,CASSRREGQPQHF,TGTGCCAGCAGCCGCAGGGAAGGCCAGCCCCAGCATTTT
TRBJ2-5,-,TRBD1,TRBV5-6,CASSFRPGGLGETQYF,TGTGCCAGCAGCTTCCGGCCAGGGGGCTTGGGAGAGACCCAGTACTTC
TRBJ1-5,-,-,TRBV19,CASSTTPMDSNQPQHF,TGTGCCAGTTCTACTACCCCAATGGATAGCAATCAGCCCCAGCATTTT
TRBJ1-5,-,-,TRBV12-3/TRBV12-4,CASSSSGHQHF,TGTGCCAGCAGCTCGTCAGGCCACCAGCATTTT
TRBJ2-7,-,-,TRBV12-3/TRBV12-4,CASSQQIYEQYF,TGTGCCAGCAGTCAACAGATATACGAGCAGTACTTC
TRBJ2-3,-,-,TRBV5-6,CASSLRGTHTDTQYF,TGTGCCAGCAGCTTGAGGGGGACCCACACAGATACGCAGTATTTT
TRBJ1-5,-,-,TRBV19,CASSIRDTNQPQHF,TGTGCCAGTAGTATTCGGGACACCAATCAGCCCCAGCATTTT
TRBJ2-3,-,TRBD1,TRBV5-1,CASSLQGASTDTQYF,TGCGCCAGCAGCCTACAGGGGGCTAGCACAGATACGCAGTATTTT
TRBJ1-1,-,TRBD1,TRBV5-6,CASRQRQGAEAFF,TGTGCCAGCAGACAAAGACAGGGGGCTGAAGCTTTCTTT
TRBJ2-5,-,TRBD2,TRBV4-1,CASSQAEGLALKETQYF,TGCGCCAGCAGCCAAGCCGAGGGACTAGCGTTAAAAGAGACCCAGTACTTC
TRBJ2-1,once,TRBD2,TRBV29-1,CSVVGLAGAGYNEQFF,TGCAGCGTTGTTGGATTAGCGGGGGCTGGTTACAATGAGCAGTTCTTC
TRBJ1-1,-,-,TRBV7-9,CASSLTVGTEAFF,TGTGCCAGCAGCCTAACAGTGGGCACTGAAGCTTTCTTT
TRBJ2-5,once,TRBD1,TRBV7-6,CASSLGTGGQETQYF,TGTGCCAGCAGCTTAGGGACAGGGGGTCAAGAGACCCAGTACTTC
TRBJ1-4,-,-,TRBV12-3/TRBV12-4,CASSLLGYEKLFF,TGTGCCAGCAGCTTGTTGGGCTACGAAAAACTGTTTTTT
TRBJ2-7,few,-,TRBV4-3,CASSQDGHIYEQYF,TGCGCCAGCAGCCAAGATGGACACATCTACGAGCAGTACTTC
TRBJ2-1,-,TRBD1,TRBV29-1,CSVATGSYNEQFF,TGCAGCGTGGCGACAGGGTCCTACAATGAGCAGTTCTTC
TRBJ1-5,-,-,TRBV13,CASSFGDRVSPQHF,TGTGCCAGCAGCTTCGGTGACCGGGTTTCGCCCCAGCATTTT
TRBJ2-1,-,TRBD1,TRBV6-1,CASSEDRRTGGVYKSSYNKQFF,TGTGCCAGCAGTGAAGACCGACGGACAGGGGGCGTCTATAAGAGCTCCTACAATAAGCAGTTCTTC
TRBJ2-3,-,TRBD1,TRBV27,CASSLSRPGGAGDTQYF,TGTGCCAGCAGTTTATCGAGACCAGGGGGCGCTGGAGATACGCAGTATTTT